Shown below are 29 T cell receptor beta chains from a single sample sequenced in a study of radiation and T cells in renal cell carcinoma. The protocol was immunoSEQ multiplex PCR, while the TCRdb copy is restricted to in-frame clones and leaves out a portion. Here the sample spans about 77,000 clones, 83% being singletons. Time point of the sample: blood 4 weeks post-SBRT, at nephrectomy. The treatment here: 15 Gy SBRT to primary tumor, nephrectomy 4 weeks later. Source: blood, taken from a patient whose treatment included radiotherapy and nephrectomy. These receptors were taken from a woman aged 55-75 years with renal cell carcinoma.

The chain combines TRBV5-6 with TRBJ2-7; possibly TRBD2 for D (5 bases). The V gene's germline CDR1 is SGHDT and CDR2 YYEEEE. The CDR3 runs to 14 residues. Trimming took 2 bases from V and 2 from J, leaving 11 bases between them. The CDR3 bases are TGTGCCAGCAGCTTCGGATGGACTCCCTACGAGCAGTACTTC. It yields the protein CASSFGWTPYEQYF.

This sequence joins TRBV21-1 and TRBJ1-5; the table's D gene call, TRBD1, was not cross checked with the DNA. TRBV21-1 is given as a pseudogene. CDR3 size: 16 residues. CDR3 protein: CASSPRQGEGNQPQHF. The CDR3 DNA follows: TGTGCCAGCAGCCCCCGACAGGGGGAGGGCAATCAGCCCCAGCATTTT.

This clone occurred once. The V and J genes are TRBV19 and TRBJ2-4; TRBD2 is a possible D gene (6 bases). Looked up from germline, CDR1 is LNHDA and CDR2 is SQIVND (reference sequence). The CDR3 has 16 residues. Trimming took off 5 bases at V and 3 bases at J, with 17 bases between the two ends. The CDR3 loop is CASSPLLGGGKNIQYF. The CDR3, as DNA: TGTGCCAGTAGTCCCCTGTTGGGGGGAGGCAAAAACATTCAGTACTTC.

This chain joins TRBV5-1 and TRBJ1-6, with D hard to call. V lost 5 bases, J lost 6 bases, and 12 bases lay in between. The CDR3 loop spans 14 amino acids. Germline V CDR1 and CDR2: SGHRS, YFSETQ. The CDR3 reads CASRWEASNSPLHF. CDR3 nucleotides: TGCGCCAGCAGGTGGGAGGCAAGTAATTCACCCCTCCACTTT. The complete variable domain, with remaining parts taken from reference TRBV5-1 and TRBJ1-6, reads KAGVTQTPRYLIKTRGQQVTLSCSPISGHRSVSWYQQTPGQGLQFLFEYFSETQRNKGNFPGRFSGRQFSNSRSEMNVSTLELGDSALYLCASRWEASNSPLHFGNGTRLTVT.

V is TRBV25-1 and J is TRBJ2-2; maybe TRBD1 (5 bases). Germline assignment: CDR1 MGHDK and CDR2 SYGVNS. Trimming took off 1 base at V and 2 bases at J, with 5 bases between the two ends. The CDR3 is 14 residues long. This chain's CDR3 is CASSEWGNTGELFF. CDR3 in DNA: TGTGCCAGCAGTGAATGGGGCAACACCGGGGAGCTGTTTTTT.

The CDR3 bases are TGCGCCAGCAGCCAAGGGGATGGGGGGGCCTACACAGATACGCAGTATTTT. Translating it yields CASSQGDGGAYTDTQYF. The chain carries TRBV4-1 and TRBJ2-3; D might be TRBD2 (7 bases). In germline, CDR1 is MGHRA, CDR2 YSYEKL. CDR3 length equals 17 residues. Trimming shortened V by 1 base and J by 2 bases, and 16 bases separated the two germline ends.

V and J are TRBV5-8 and TRBJ2-7; 13 bases line up with TRBD2. Unmatched junction bases numbered 2, after V lost 1 base and J lost 1 base. This CDR3 region has 16 residues. Per germline, CDR1 SGHTS and CDR2 YDEGEE. The DNA for the CDR3 is TGTGCCAGCAGCTTGACGGGACTAGCGGGATCCTACGAGCAGTACTTC. This encodes CASSLTGLAGSYEQYF.

This sequence joins TRBV19 and TRBJ2-1, with 15 bases identical to TRBD2. V dropped 4 bases and J dropped 7; count of bases not matched to a gene: 8. Germline V lookup: CDR1 LNHDA, CDR2 SQIVND (reference sequence). The CDR3 spans 17 residues. CDR3 in DNA: TGTGCCAGTAGTACAATGGGACTAGCGGGAGGTCTTAATGAGCAGTTCTTC. Protein product: CASSTMGLAGGLNEQFF.

The gene calls are TRBV18 and TRBJ2-1; 8 bases agree with TRBD1. Germline-derived CDR1 and CDR2 are KGHSH and LQKENI. The V segment lost 3 bases and the J segment 5 bases; nucleotides outside the gene matches: 6. The CDR3 spans 15 residues. The CDR3 DNA reads as TGTGCCAGCTCACCCTCGGACAGGGACGACAATGAGCAGTTCTTC. Amino acids: CASSPSDRDDNEQFF. The whole variable domain, remainder taken from reference TRBV18 and TRBJ2-1, is NAGVMQNPRHLVRRRGQEARLRCSPMKGHSHVYWYRQLPEEGLKFMVYLQKENIIDESGMPKERFSAEFPKEGPSILRIQQVVRGDSAAYFCASSPSDRDDNEQFFGPGTRLTVL.

This clone came up many times. Compared with germline, one end of the junction differs, possibly owing to a read error. The chain recombines TRBV7-7 with TRBJ2-6; 8 positions agree with TRBD1. Germline V CDR1 and CDR2: SSHAT, FNYEAQ (reference sequence). The CDR3 is 19 amino acids. The CDR3 coding sequence is TGTGCTAGCAGCCCGCGACAGGGGACCTTTAGCTCTGGGGCCAACGTCCTGACTTTC. Its protein is CASSPRQGTFSSGANVLTF. Full variable domain (outside the CDR3, taken from reference TRBV7-7 and TRBJ2-6): GAGVSQSPRYKVTKRGQDVTLRCDPISSHATLYWYQQALGQGPEFLTYFNYEAQPDKSGLPSDRFSAERPEGSISTLTIQRTEQRDSAMYRCASSPRQGTFSSGANVLTFGAGSRLTVL.

The chain recombines TRBV15 with TRBJ2-3, with 8 positions matching TRBD1. Per the germline V gene, CDR1 is LNHNV and CDR2 is YYDKDF (reference sequence). The CDR3 runs to 15 residues. Trimming removed 2 bases from V and 6 bases from J; junction bases left unmatched: 7. The CDR3 here is CATSRIGQGVDTQYF. CDR3 bases: TGTGCCACCAGCAGAATCGGACAGGGAGTGGATACGCAGTATTTT.

The J gene is TRBJ1-1, the V gene TRBV6-4, with no clear D. V lost 4 bases and J lost 4, with 10 bases in between. The CDR3 is made up of 13 amino acids. Per the germline V gene, CDR1 is MRHNA and CDR2 is SNTAGT. The CDR3 DNA reads TGTGCCAGCAGTGCAACCTTAGGCACTGAAGCTTTCTTT. It specifies CASSATLGTEAFF.

The chain uses TRBV18 and TRBJ2-7, with D unclear. Trimming stripped 8 bases from V and 6 bases from J, with 20 bases between. The CDR3 length is 14 residues. Germline V gene sequence: CDR1 KGHSH, CDR2 LQKENI. CDR3 loop: CASQQLTVHGEQYF. CDR3 nucleotides: TGTGCCAGCCAACAGCTCACTGTACACGGCGAGCAGTACTTC. The whole variable domain, filled in from reference TRBV18 and TRBJ2-7, reads NAGVMQNPRHLVRRRGQEARLRCSPMKGHSHVYWYRQLPEEGLKFMVYLQKENIIDESGMPKERFSAEFPKEGPSILRIQQVVRGDSAAYFCASQQLTVHGEQYFGPGTRLTVT.

This sequence joins TRBV4-1 and TRBJ2-3, with TRBD1 as a possible D gene (6 bases). The germline V and J ends were trimmed by 5 bases and 4 bases, with 16 bases remaining between them. CDR1 is MGHRA, CDR2 YSYEKL, per germline. The CDR3 contains 15 residues. Here the CDR3 reads CASSSTGSWADTQYF. CDR3 in DNA: TGCGCCAGCAGCAGTACAGGGAGCTGGGCAGATACGCAGTATTTT.

CDR3 region: CASSPELARNYNEQFF. As DNA, the CDR3 is TGTGCCAGCAGCCCCGAACTAGCGCGGAACTACAATGAGCAGTTCTTC. V and J are TRBV7-3 and TRBJ2-1; the match to TRBD2 covers 7 bases. Looked up from germline, CDR1 is SGHTA and CDR2 is FQGTGA. V lost 5 bases and J lost 3; bases outside the gene matches: 10. The CDR3 is 16 residues long.

This chain links TRBV6-5 with TRBJ1-4; no definite D call. This CDR3 has 13 amino acids. Trimming removed 6 bases at V and 8 bases at J, with 13 bases between. Germline CDR1 MNHEY, CDR2 SVGAGI. CDR3 region: CASRPTGREKLFF. As DNA, the CDR3 is TGTGCCAGCAGGCCGACCGGGAGAGAAAAACTGTTTTTT.

V gene TRBV11-2 combines with J gene TRBJ2-3; D assignment may be TRBD1 or TRBD2 (7 bases each). This CDR3 is 15 amino acids long. The germline V gene encodes CDR1 SGHAT and CDR2 FQNNGV. Deletions cut 5 bases from V and 4 bases from J, with 16 bases between. CDR3 protein: CASSQGTAGPDTQYF. The CDR3 coding sequence is TGTGCCAGCAGCCAAGGGACAGCGGGACCAGATACGCAGTATTTT.

The chain uses TRBV2 and TRBJ2-3, with a possible D match to TRBD1 (6 bases). CDR3 length: 15 amino acids. V was trimmed by 5 bases and J by 1 base, leaving 13 bases between them. CDR1 and CDR2 from the germline V gene are SNHLY and FYNNEI. The CDR3 spells CASSSQGSGTDTQYF. The CDR3 DNA follows: TGTGCCAGCAGTTCACAGGGATCCGGCACAGATACGCAGTATTTT. Filled out from reference TRBV2 and TRBJ2-3, the complete variable domain reads EPEVTQTPSHQVTQMGQEVILRCVPISNHLYFYWYRQILGQKVEFLVSFYNNEISEKSEIFDDQFSVERPDGSNFTLKIRSTKLEDSAMYFCASSSQGSGTDTQYFGPGTRLTVL.

The chain is built from TRBV27 and TRBJ2-3; D is uncertain. The V and J ends lost 2 bases and 6 bases respectively, with 12 bases between them. Germline CDR1 and CDR2: MNHEY and SMNVEV (reference sequence). There are 14 residues in the CDR3. CDR3 loop: CASSLREVVDTQYF. CDR3 in DNA: TGTGCCAGCAGTTTAAGGGAAGTGGTCGATACGCAGTATTTT.

The chain links TRBV10-1 to TRBJ1-2, with D hard to call. This CDR3 spans 13 amino acids. The ends were cut back, 6 bases at V and 0 bases at J, with 8 bases in the middle. CDR1 is WNHNN and CDR2 is SYGVQD in the germline V gene (reference sequence). The CDR3 protein is CASSELPNYGYTF. The DNA of the CDR3 is TGCGCCAGCAGCGAGCTCCCTAACTATGGCTACACCTTC.

The gene calls are TRBV7-9 and TRBJ1-1; D remains ambiguous. Between the trimmed V and J ends, which lost 7 bases and 1 base, there was a span of 16 bases. The CDR3 contains 15 residues. The V gene's germline CDR1 is SEHNR and CDR2 FQNEAQ (reference sequence). Written as DNA, the CDR3 is TGTGCCAGCAACCGGCCCGGGTGGGGGAACACTGAAGCTTTCTTT. Protein sequence: CASNRPGWGNTEAFF. Based on the CDR3 plus reference TRBV7-9 and TRBJ1-1, the full variable domain is DTGVSQNPRHKITKRGQNVTFRCDPISEHNRLYWYRQTLGQGPEFLTYFQNEAQLEKSRLLSDRFSAERPKGSFSTLEIQRTEQGDSAMYLCASNRPGWGNTEAFFGQGTRLTVV.

The CDR3 reads CASSLPGGHEQYF. The CDR3 coding sequence is TGTGCCAGCAGTTTACCAGGGGGCCACGAGCAGTACTTC. The chain has TRBV6-5 and TRBJ2-7; 8 positions agree with TRBD1. Per the germline V gene, CDR1 is MNHEY and CDR2 is SVGAGI. J was trimmed by 5 bases and V by 4 bases; bases with no gene match: 4. This CDR3 region has 13 residues.

The chain couples TRBV5-1 to TRBJ1-4; D remains ambiguous. V shed 1 base and J shed 5 bases, with 15 bases lying between them. Germline V CDR1 and CDR2: SGHRS, YFSETQ. This CDR3 contains 16 residues. DNA for the CDR3: TGCGCCAGCAGCTTGATTTCCGCGGGCAGGAATGAAAAACTGTTTTTT. Translation gives CASSLISAGRNEKLFF.

The rearrangement links TRBV6-6 to TRBJ2-7; TRBD2 agrees at 14 bases. V lost 2 bases to trimming and J lost 3 bases; unmatched junction nucleotides: 0. In germline, CDR1 is MNHNY, CDR2 SVGAGI (reference sequence). CDR3 length: 15 amino acids. CDR3: CASSYGTSGSYEQYF. CDR3 coding DNA: TGTGCCAGCAGTTACGGGACTAGCGGGAGCTACGAGCAGTACTTC.

About this clone itself: This sample includes further DNA sequences coding for the same CDR3. V and J are TRBV7-2 and TRBJ2-2; 7 bases fit TRBD1. The CDR3 has 16 residues. After removal of 4 bases from V and 0 bases from J, the junction contained 5 bases not matched to a gene. Germline V CDR1 and CDR2: SGHTA, FQGNSA. The CDR3 DNA reads as TGTGCCAGCAGCTCCCGAGGGGGCGCGAACACCGGGGAGCTGTTTTTT. It translates to CASSSRGGANTGELFF.

This clone turned up a few times. In DNA form, the CDR3 reads TGTGCCAGCAGCGCCTTTAGCGGGAGAAATAACGAGCAGTACTTC. Protein: CASSAFSGRNNEQYF. The chain uses TRBV9 and TRBJ2-7; 9 nucleotides match TRBD2. After removal of 3 bases from V and 5 bases from J, the junction contained 9 bases not matched to a gene. This CDR3 has 15 amino acids. Germline CDR1 is SGDLS and CDR2 is YYNGEE.

The chain links TRBV27 to TRBJ2-7, with 7 nucleotides matching TRBD1. The CDR3 is 12 residues long. With V trimmed by 6 bases and J by 5 bases, 4 bases remained unmatched. CDR1 is MNHEY and CDR2 is SMNVEV in the germline V gene (reference sequence). The CDR3 sequence: CASRATGDEQYF. CDR3 sequence (DNA): TGTGCCAGCAGGGCCACAGGGGACGAGCAGTACTTC.

This sequence joins TRBV11-2 and TRBJ2-6; D not resolved. Trimming removed 5 bases from V and 0 bases from J, with 8 bases in between. CDR1 is SGHAT, CDR2 FQNNGV, per germline. The CDR3 loop spans 15 amino acids. The CDR3 is CASSAISSGANVLTF. The CDR3 region has the DNA TGTGCCAGCAGCGCGATTAGCTCTGGGGCCAACGTCCTGACTTTC.

V and J are TRBV6-6 and TRBJ2-3; D may be TRBD2 (5 bases). CDR3 length equals 14 residues. CDR1 and CDR2 (germline): MNHNY, SVGAGI (reference sequence). Trimming left V 9 bases short and J 2 bases short, with 15 bases between. The CDR3 is CASERGSNTDTQYF. The DNA of the CDR3 is TGTGCCAGTGAACGGGGTTCAAACACAGATACGCAGTATTTT.